The 21 T cell receptor beta chains presented below share a single source sample, sequenced in a study of T cell responses to AZD1222 COVID-19 vaccine. Assay: immunoSEQ multiplex PCR; the TCRdb copy retains only in-frame clones and omits some. The sample lists around 72,000 clones, roughly 91% occurring once. Sequences were derived from peripheral blood, sampled on day 0 of AZD1222 vaccination. The source of these receptors is an adult in good health.

J is TRBJ1-4 and V is TRBV18; no definite D call. The germline CDR1 and CDR2 sequences are KGHSH and LQKENI. Between the trimmed V and J ends, which lost 3 bases and 2 bases, there was a span of 16 bases. The CDR3 length is 17 residues. The CDR3 sequence: CASSPPGRSDTNEKLFF. In nucleotides, the CDR3 is TGTGCCAGCTCACCCCCGGGTCGGTCCGACACTAATGAAAAACTGTTTTTT. The full variable domain, rest sourced from reference TRBV18 and TRBJ1-4, is NAGVMQNPRHLVRRRGQEARLRCSPMKGHSHVYWYRQLPEEGLKFMVYLQKENIIDESGMPKERFSAEFPKEGPSILRIQQVVRGDSAAYFCASSPPGRSDTNEKLFFGSGTQLSVL.

V usage is TRBV11-2 and J usage is TRBJ2-1; TRBD1 is a possible D gene (5 bases). CDR3 length: 13 amino acids. CDR1 is SGHAT, CDR2 FQNNGV, per germline. V was pared by 3 bases and J by 7 bases, with 10 bases between. CDR3 DNA: TGTGCCAGCAGCTTTAGGGGTTGGAATGAGCAGTTCTTC. It encodes CASSFRGWNEQFF.

The chain is built from TRBV5-6 and TRBJ1-2, with D perhaps TRBD1 (6 bases). This CDR3 comprises 14 residues. Between the trimmed V and J ends, which lost 3 bases and 4 bases, there was a span of 13 bases. CDR1 SGHDT and CDR2 YYEEEE come from the germline V gene. The CDR3 region is CASSSLDRFYGYTF. CDR3 bases: TGTGCCAGCAGCTCTCTAGACAGGTTCTATGGCTACACCTTC.

The chain carries TRBV5-4 and TRBJ1-4; no definite D call. The germline V and J ends were trimmed by 3 bases and 5 bases, with 8 bases remaining between them. Germline V gene data show CDR1 as SGHNT and CDR2 as YYREEE (reference sequence). This CDR3 spans 13 amino acids. CDR3 nucleotide sequence: TGTGCCAGCAGCTCTAGAGAGAATGAAAAACTGTTTTTT. Amino acids: CASSSRENEKLFF.

The chain couples TRBV7-2 to TRBJ1-3; D is uncertain. The CDR3 loop spans 16 amino acids. Germline CDR1 is SGHTA and CDR2 is FQGNSA. V was shortened by 5 bases and J by 0 bases, with 14 bases between the two germline ends. The CDR3 sequence: CASSTPGPNSGNTIYF. CDR3 nucleotides: TGTGCCAGCAGCACCCCGGGTCCTAACTCTGGAAACACCATATATTTT.

This chain joins TRBV5-1 and TRBJ2-3, with D perhaps TRBD1 or TRBD2 (6 bases each). Germline V gives CDR1 SGHRS, CDR2 YFSETQ. Deletions cut 4 bases from V and 0 bases from J, with 15 bases between. The CDR3 loop spans 16 amino acids. CDR3 loop: CASSLQGLSSTDTQYF. Written as DNA, the CDR3 is TGCGCCAGCAGCCTACAGGGACTTTCTAGCACAGATACGCAGTATTTT. The full variable domain, with the rest looked up from reference TRBV5-1 and TRBJ2-3, is KAGVTQTPRYLIKTRGQQVTLSCSPISGHRSVSWYQQTPGQGLQFLFEYFSETQRNKGNFPGRFSGRQFSNSRSEMNVSTLELGDSALYLCASSLQGLSSTDTQYFGPGTRLTVL.

V usage is TRBV4-3 and J usage is TRBJ1-3; unclear D gene. Trimming pared 0 bases from V and 1 base from J, leaving 7 bases between. Germline V lookup: CDR1 LGHNA, CDR2 YSLEER. This CDR3 is built from 15 residues. The CDR3 loop is CASSQERFSGNTIYF. The CDR3 DNA reads as TGCGCCAGCAGCCAAGAGAGATTTTCTGGAAACACCATATATTTT.

The rearrangement joins TRBV28 to TRBJ2-5; D remains ambiguous. Germline V CDR1 and CDR2: MDHEN, SYDVKM. This CDR3 spans 12 amino acids. The V and J ends lost 4 bases and 4 bases respectively, with 7 bases between them. CDR3 sequence: CASSSVGETQYF. The CDR3 DNA reads TGTGCCAGCAGTTCGGTCGGAGAGACCCAGTACTTC.

The table lists this clone with a count of one. The rearrangement uses TRBV11-2 and TRBJ2-7; possibly TRBD1 for D (5 bases). V lost 4 bases, J lost 3 bases, and 13 bases lay in between. The CDR3 loop spans 14 amino acids. Germline V gene lookup returns CDR1 SGHAT and CDR2 FQNNGV. DNA for the CDR3: TGTGCCAGCAGCTCGCTAATCCAGGGCTACGAGCAGTACTTC. Amino acid sequence: CASSSLIQGYEQYF.

The chain has TRBV5-5 and TRBJ2-7, with a tentative D call TRBD2 (6 bases). CDR1 and CDR2 (germline): SGHKS, YYEKEE (reference sequence). V dropped 0 bases and J dropped 4 bases, with 14 bases sitting between them. This CDR3 comprises 15 residues. The CDR3 DNA sequence: TGTGCCAGCAGCTTGGTGGGGGACGGGAGTTACGAGCAGTACTTC. Translation gives CASSLVGDGSYEQYF.

The chain joins TRBV7-8 to TRBJ2-3, with no clear D. V lost 5 bases and J lost 0, with 15 bases in between. The V gene's germline CDR1 is SGHVS and CDR2 FQNEAQ. CDR3 length equals 16 residues. CDR3 region: CASSKWLVGSTDTQYF. The CDR3 bases are TGTGCCAGCAGCAAATGGTTGGTGGGGAGCACAGATACGCAGTATTTT.

To note about this clone: The junction departs from germline at one end; a sequencing error may be responsible. J is TRBJ1-1 and V is TRBV7-9; TRBD1 might be the D (6 bases). Per the germline V gene, CDR1 is SEHNR and CDR2 is FQNEAQ (reference sequence). This CDR3 contains 14 residues. The CDR3 DNA is TGTGCCAGCAGGGGGGGGGCCTTGAAAACTGAAGCTTTCTTT. It specifies CASRGGALKTEAFF.

The chain joins TRBV2 to TRBJ1-5; 9 nucleotides match TRBD1. The ends lost 6 bases at V and 7 bases at J; junction bases unmatched: 4. Per germline, CDR1 SNHLY and CDR2 FYNNEI. The CDR3 consists of 13 residues. The CDR3 sequence: CASRRTGAQPQHF. The CDR3, as DNA: TGTGCCAGCAGACGGACAGGGGCGCAGCCCCAGCATTTT.

This clone appeared once. The chain is built from TRBV9 and TRBJ2-1, with 11 bases fitting TRBD1. There are 14 residues in the CDR3. Germline V gene data show CDR1 as SGDLS and CDR2 as YYNGEE. Trimming at V came to 7 bases and at J to 6 bases, leaving 6 bases not matched to a gene. The CDR3 sequence is CASESGTGGNEQFF. CDR3 nucleotide sequence: TGTGCCAGCGAGTCCGGGACAGGGGGCAATGAGCAGTTCTTC.

The chain employs TRBV30 and TRBJ1-1; D unresolved. Germline CDR1 reads GTSNPN; CDR2 reads SVGIG (reference sequence). CDR3 length equals 11 residues. V gave up 0 bases and J gave up 10 bases, with 9 bases separating them. This CDR3 reads CAWSVGSRAFF. CDR3 nucleotide sequence: TGTGCCTGGAGTGTAGGTTCGAGAGCTTTCTTT. The whole variable domain, remainder taken from reference TRBV30 and TRBJ1-1, is SQTIHQWPATLVQPVGSPLSLECTVEGTSNPNLYWYRQAAGRGLQLLFYSVGIGQISSEVPQNLSASRPQDRQFILSSKKLLLSDSGFYLCAWSVGSRAFFGQGTRLTVV.

V and J are TRBV13 and TRBJ1-6; TRBD1 aligns across 9 bases. This CDR3 is 15 amino acids long. V shed 5 bases and J 10 bases; nucleotides not matched to a gene: 9. Per germline, CDR1 PRHDT and CDR2 FYEKMQ (reference sequence). CDR3 coding DNA: TGTGCCAGCAGCCCGGGACAGGGCAGATCATCACCCCTCCACTTT. Translation: CASSPGQGRSSPLHF.

The J gene is TRBJ2-7, the V gene TRBV19, with D possibly being TRBD1 or TRBD2 (5 bases each). There are 12 residues in the CDR3. Looked up from germline, CDR1 is LNHDA and CDR2 is SQIVND (reference sequence). The V gene lost 5 bases and the J gene lost 4 bases, with 9 bases spanning the gap. This CDR3 is CASSSGRYEQYF. CDR3 DNA sequence: TGTGCCAGTAGTTCGGGACGGTACGAGCAGTACTTC.

The J gene is TRBJ1-2, the V gene TRBV23-1; tentatively, D is TRBD1 (6 bases). TRBV23-1 is marked as an open reading frame, function uncertain. With 2 bases removed from V and 8 bases from J, the gap between germline ends came to 15 bases. The length of the CDR3 is 14 residues. The chain's CDR3 is CASSQGTLAGGYTF. The CDR3 DNA follows: TGCGCCAGCAGTCAAGGGACATTGGCGGGGGGCTACACCTTC.

CDR3 protein: CATGTYNSPLHF. Written as DNA, the CDR3 is TGTGCCACAGGCACCTATAATTCACCCCTCCACTTT. This chain connects TRBV19 to TRBJ1-6; D remains unclear. The CDR3 is made up of 12 amino acids. Trimming left V 10 bases short and J 2 bases short, with 6 bases between. From germline, CDR1 is LNHDA and CDR2 SQIVND (reference sequence). Together with reference TRBV19 and TRBJ1-6, the CDR3 gives the full variable domain: DGGITQSPKYLFRKEGQNVTLSCEQNLNHDAMYWYRQDPGQGLRLIYYSQIVNDFQKGDIAEGYSVSREKKESFPLTVTSAQKNPTAFYLCATGTYNSPLHFGNGTRLTVT.

This sequence joins TRBV2 and TRBJ1-5, with D possibly matching TRBD1 (5 bases). V lost 3 bases to trimming and J lost 3 bases, with 12 bases between them. CDR3 length equals 15 residues. Germline V lookup: CDR1 SNHLY, CDR2 FYNNEI. CDR3 in amino acids: CASSELRQLNQPQHF. CDR3 sequence (DNA): TGTGCCAGCAGTGAGTTAAGACAGCTCAATCAGCCCCAGCATTTT. The full variable domain, completed using reference TRBV2 and TRBJ1-5, is EPEVTQTPSHQVTQMGQEVILRCVPISNHLYFYWYRQILGQKVEFLVSFYNNEISEKSEIFDDQFSVERPDGSNFTLKIRSTKLEDSAMYFCASSELRQLNQPQHFGDGTRLSIL.

This chain links TRBV2 with TRBJ2-6; TRBD1 agrees at 9 bases. The CDR3 extends over 14 amino acids. The germline V gene encodes CDR1 SNHLY and CDR2 FYNNEI. Trimming cost V 10 bases and J 2 bases; bases outside gene matches: 3. In nucleotides, the CDR3 is TGTGCCACCCGGGACAGGGCTGGGGCCAACGTCCTGACTTTC. Residues: CATRDRAGANVLTF. Drawing the rest from reference TRBV2 and TRBJ2-6, the complete variable domain is EPEVTQTPSHQVTQMGQEVILRCVPISNHLYFYWYRQILGQKVEFLVSFYNNEISEKSEIFDDQFSVERPDGSNFTLKIRSTKLEDSAMYFCATRDRAGANVLTFGAGSRLTVL.